This T cell receptor beta chain was profiled in a study of somatic mutations in cytotoxic T cells in rheumatoid arthritis. About the research overall: Flow sorting yielded some V beta antibody-stained T-cell populations at nearly 100% purity, among them V beta1+ cells sequenced for TCRB. General study findings and limits: Antigens bound by the expanded CD8+ clones were not identified. Rheumatoid arthritis patients were compared with age-matched healthy controls, and their CD8+ T-cell clonality did not differ significantly.

The length of the CDR3 is 17 residues. Germline V gene sequence: CDR1 SGHNT, CDR2 YENEEA. The V gene end was trimmed by 0 bases and the J gene end by 0 bases; junction bases not matched to a gene: 7. About this clone itself: Antigen: not known.

Libraries were prepared by immunoSEQ multiplex PCR; TCRdb keeps only in-frame clonotypes and omits some of them. The table records 3,500 to 5,000 clones, roughly nine tenths of them present only once. The TCR originated in a woman in her 70s with rheumatoid arthritis. Sequencing input: CD8+ T cells sorted from blood. The J gene is TRBJ2-7, the V gene TRBV11-3; TRBD1 agrees at 8 bases. Here the CDR3 reads CASSLDLDRANSYEQYF. The CDR3, as DNA: TGTGCCAGCAGCTTAGATTTGGACAGGGCGAACTCCTACGAGCAGTACTTC.